This T cell receptor (beta chain) comes out of a study of T cell repertoires in cytomegalovirus infection. Overall study: In public TCR beta signatures, there were indications of both CMV infection and matching HLA type.

TCRdb itself ran the reads through MiXCR, one entry per CDR3 protein. The sample records about 310,000 distinct CDR3 sequences, around 25% being singletons. This clonotype has only one observation. Antigen unknown. The receptor comes from a human donor in good health (CMV status not recorded). Some clones in this sample may be carry-over from other donors' samples. The material was cultured PBMCs, obtained from culture after CMV antigen stimulation.

The CDR3 bases are TGCGCCAGCAGCTTGTTCACTAGCGCCTCCGGGGGGTATTTT. This sequence encodes CASSLFTSASGGYF. V gene TRBV5-1 combines with J gene TRBJ2-3; 7 bases are a match to TRBD2. The CDR3 contains 14 residues. The V segment lost 1 base and the J segment 14 bases; nucleotides outside the gene matches: 13. Germline V gene sequence: CDR1 SGHRS, CDR2 YFSETQ.